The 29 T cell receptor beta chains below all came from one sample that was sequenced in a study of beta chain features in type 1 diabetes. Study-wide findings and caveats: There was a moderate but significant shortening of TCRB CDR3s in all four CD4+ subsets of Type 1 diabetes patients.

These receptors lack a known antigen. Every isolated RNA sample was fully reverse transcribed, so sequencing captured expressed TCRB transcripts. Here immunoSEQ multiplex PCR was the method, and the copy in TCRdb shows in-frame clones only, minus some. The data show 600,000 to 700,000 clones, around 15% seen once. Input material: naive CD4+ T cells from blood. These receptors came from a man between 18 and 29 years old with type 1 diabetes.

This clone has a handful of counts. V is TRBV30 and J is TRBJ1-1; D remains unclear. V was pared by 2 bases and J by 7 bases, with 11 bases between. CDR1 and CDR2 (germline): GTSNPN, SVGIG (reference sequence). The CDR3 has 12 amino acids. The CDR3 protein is CAWSLTVDEAFF. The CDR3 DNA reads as TGTGCCTGGAGTCTGACGGTGGATGAAGCTTTCTTT. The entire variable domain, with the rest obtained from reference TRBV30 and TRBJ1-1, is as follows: SQTIHQWPATLVQPVGSPLSLECTVEGTSNPNLYWYRQAAGRGLQLLFYSVGIGQISSEVPQNLSASRPQDRQFILSSKKLLLSDSGFYLCAWSLTVDEAFFGQGTRLTVV.

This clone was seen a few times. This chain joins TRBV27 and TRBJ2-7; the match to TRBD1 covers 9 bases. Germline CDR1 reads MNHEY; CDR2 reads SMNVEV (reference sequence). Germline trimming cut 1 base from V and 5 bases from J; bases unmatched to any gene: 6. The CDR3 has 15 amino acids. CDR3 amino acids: CASSLWGTGNHEQYF. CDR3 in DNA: TGTGCCAGCAGTTTATGGGGGACAGGGAACCACGAGCAGTACTTC.

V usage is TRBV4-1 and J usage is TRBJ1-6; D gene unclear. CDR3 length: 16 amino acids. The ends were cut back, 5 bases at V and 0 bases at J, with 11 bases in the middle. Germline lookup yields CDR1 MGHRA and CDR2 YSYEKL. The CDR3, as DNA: TGCGCCAGCAGCAGGACTACAAGCTCCTATAATTCACCCCTCCACTTT. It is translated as CASSRTTSSYNSPLHF.

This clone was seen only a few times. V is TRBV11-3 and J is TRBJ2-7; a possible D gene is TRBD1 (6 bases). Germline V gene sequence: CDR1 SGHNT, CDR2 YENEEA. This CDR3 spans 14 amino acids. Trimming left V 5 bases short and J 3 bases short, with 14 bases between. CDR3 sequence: CASSLGGEIYEQYF. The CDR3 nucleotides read TGTGCCAGCAGCCTAGGGGGAGAGATCTACGAGCAGTACTTC.

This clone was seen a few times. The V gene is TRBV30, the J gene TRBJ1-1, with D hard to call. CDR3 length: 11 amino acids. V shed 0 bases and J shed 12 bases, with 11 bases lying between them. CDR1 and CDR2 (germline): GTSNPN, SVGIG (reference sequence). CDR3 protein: CAWSVSLETFF. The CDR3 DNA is TGTGCCTGGAGTGTCTCCTTGGAGACTTTCTTT.

CDR3 in amino acids: CAWSVLPGGTKMQAFF. In DNA form, the CDR3 reads TGTGCCTGGAGTGTACTCCCCGGGGGAACCAAGATGCAGGCTTTCTTT. The genes are TRBV30 and TRBJ1-1; a weak D match, TRBD1 (5 bases). V was pared by 0 bases and J by 11 bases, with 25 bases between. CDR3 length equals 16 residues. The germline CDR1 and CDR2 sequences are GTSNPN and SVGIG (reference sequence).

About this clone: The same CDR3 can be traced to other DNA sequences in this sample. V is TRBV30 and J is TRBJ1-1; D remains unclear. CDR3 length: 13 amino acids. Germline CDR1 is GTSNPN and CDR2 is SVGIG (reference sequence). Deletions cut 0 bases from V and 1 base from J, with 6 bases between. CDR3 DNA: TGTGCCTGGAGTGTACAACGGAACACTGAAGCTTTCTTT. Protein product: CAWSVQRNTEAFF. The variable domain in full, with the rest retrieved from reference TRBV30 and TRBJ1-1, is SQTIHQWPATLVQPVGSPLSLECTVEGTSNPNLYWYRQAAGRGLQLLFYSVGIGQISSEVPQNLSASRPQDRQFILSSKKLLLSDSGFYLCAWSVQRNTEAFFGQGTRLTVV.

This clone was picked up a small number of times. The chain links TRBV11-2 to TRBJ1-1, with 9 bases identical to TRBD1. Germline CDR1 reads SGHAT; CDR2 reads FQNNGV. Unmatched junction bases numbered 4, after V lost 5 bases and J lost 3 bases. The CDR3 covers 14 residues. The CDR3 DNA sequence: TGTGCCAGCAGCCGAAGACAGGGGGACACTGAAGCTTTCTTT. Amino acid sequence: CASSRRQGDTEAFF.

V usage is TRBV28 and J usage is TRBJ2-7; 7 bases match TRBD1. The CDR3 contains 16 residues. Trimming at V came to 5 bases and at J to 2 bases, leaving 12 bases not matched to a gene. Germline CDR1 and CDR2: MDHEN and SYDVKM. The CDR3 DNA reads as TGTGCCAGCAGTCTACACTACGGACAGGCGACCTACGAGCAGTACTTC. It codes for CASSLHYGQATYEQYF.

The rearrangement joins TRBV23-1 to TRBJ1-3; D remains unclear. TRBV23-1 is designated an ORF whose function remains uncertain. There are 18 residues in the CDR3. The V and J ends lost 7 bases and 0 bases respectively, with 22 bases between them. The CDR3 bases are TGCGCCAGCACCCAACGAGGACCTACAGTCATCTCTGGAAACACCATATATTTT. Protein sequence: CASTQRGPTVISGNTIYF.

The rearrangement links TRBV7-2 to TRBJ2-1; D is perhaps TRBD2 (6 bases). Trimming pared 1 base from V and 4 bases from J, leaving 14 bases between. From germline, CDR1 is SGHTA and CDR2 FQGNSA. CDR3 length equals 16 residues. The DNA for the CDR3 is TGTGCCAGCAGCTTAGTACAGGACTATTTATACAATGAGCAGTTCTTC. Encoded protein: CASSLVQDYLYNEQFF.

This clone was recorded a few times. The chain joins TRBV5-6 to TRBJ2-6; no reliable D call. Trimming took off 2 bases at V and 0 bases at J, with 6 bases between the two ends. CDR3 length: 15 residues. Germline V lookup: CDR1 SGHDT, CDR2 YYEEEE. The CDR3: CASSLISSGANVLTF. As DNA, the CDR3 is TGTGCCAGCAGCTTAATTAGCTCTGGGGCCAACGTCCTGACTTTC. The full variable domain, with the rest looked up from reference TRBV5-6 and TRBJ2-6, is DAGVTQSPTHLIKTRGQQVTLRCSPKSGHDTVSWYQQALGQGPQFIFQYYEEEERQRGNFPDRFSGHQFPNYSSELNVNALLLGDSALYLCASSLISSGANVLTFGAGSRLTVL.

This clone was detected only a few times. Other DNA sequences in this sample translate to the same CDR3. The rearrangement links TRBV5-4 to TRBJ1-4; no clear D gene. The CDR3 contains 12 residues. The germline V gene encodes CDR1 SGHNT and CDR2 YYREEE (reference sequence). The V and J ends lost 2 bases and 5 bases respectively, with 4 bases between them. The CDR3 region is CASSLINEKLFF. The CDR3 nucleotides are TGTGCCAGCAGCTTAATAAATGAAAAACTGTTTTTT.

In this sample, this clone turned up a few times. In nucleotides, the CDR3 is TGTGCCAGCAGTGAATTAGGGACAGTTAGCAATCAGCCCCAGCATTTT. Residues: CASSELGTVSNQPQHF. V usage is TRBV6-1 and J usage is TRBJ1-5; 7 nucleotides line up with TRBD1. Germline CDR1 reads MNHNS; CDR2 reads SASEGT. The CDR3 totals 16 residues. The V segment lost 2 bases and the J segment 0 bases; nucleotides outside the gene matches: 4.

CDR3 protein: CASSRRQGGYEQYF. CDR3 bases: TGTGCCAGCTCTAGGAGGCAGGGCGGCTACGAGCAGTACTTC. This sequence joins TRBV27 and TRBJ2-7; the D gene could be TRBD1 or TRBD2 (5 bases each). Germline V lookup: CDR1 MNHEY, CDR2 SMNVEV (reference sequence). V dropped 8 bases and J dropped 3 bases, with 17 bases sitting between them. The length of the CDR3 is 14 residues.

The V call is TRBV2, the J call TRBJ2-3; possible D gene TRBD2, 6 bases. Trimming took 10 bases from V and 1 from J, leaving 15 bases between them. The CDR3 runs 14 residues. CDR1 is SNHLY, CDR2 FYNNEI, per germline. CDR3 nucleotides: TGTGCCATCCGGGGGAGGAGCGGCACAGATACGCAGTATTTT. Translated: CAIRGRSGTDTQYF.

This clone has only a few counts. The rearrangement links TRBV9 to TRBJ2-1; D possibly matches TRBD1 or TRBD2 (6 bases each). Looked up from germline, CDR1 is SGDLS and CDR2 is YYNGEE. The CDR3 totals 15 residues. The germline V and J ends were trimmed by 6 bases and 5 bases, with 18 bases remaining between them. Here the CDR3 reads CASNRGPESHNEQFF. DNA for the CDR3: TGTGCCAGCAACCGGGGGCCTGAGTCTCACAATGAGCAGTTCTTC.

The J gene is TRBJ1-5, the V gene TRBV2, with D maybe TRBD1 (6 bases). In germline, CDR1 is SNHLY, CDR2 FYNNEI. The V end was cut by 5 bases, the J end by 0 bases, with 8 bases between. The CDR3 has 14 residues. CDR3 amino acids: CASSRTDSNQPQHF. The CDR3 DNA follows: TGTGCCAGCAGTAGGACAGATAGCAATCAGCCCCAGCATTTT.

The CDR3 bases are TGTGCCAGCAGGGGTATGAACACTGAAGCTTTCTTT. This encodes CASRGMNTEAFF. The chain recombines TRBV6-6 with TRBJ1-1; D is unresolved. Germline assignment: CDR1 MNHNY and CDR2 SVGAGI (reference sequence). V was clipped by 6 bases and J by 0 bases, with 5 bases between them. The CDR3 runs to 12 residues.

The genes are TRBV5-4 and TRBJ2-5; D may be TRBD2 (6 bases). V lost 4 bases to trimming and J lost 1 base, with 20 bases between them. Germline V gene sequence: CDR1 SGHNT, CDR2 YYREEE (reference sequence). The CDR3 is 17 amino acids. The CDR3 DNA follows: TGTGCCAGCAGCCCCACAGGCGGGGCAGGGCGCCAAGAGACCCAGTACTTC. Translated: CASSPTGGAGRQETQYF.

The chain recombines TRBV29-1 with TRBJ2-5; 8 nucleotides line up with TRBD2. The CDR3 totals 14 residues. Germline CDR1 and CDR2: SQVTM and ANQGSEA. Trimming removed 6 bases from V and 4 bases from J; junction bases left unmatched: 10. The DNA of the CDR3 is TGCAGCGTAACCCTAGCGGGCCGACCAGAGACCCAGTACTTC. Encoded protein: CSVTLAGRPETQYF.

Here the CDR3 reads CAWMRETQYF. The CDR3 DNA follows: TGTGCCTGGATGCGGGAGACCCAGTACTTC. J is TRBJ2-5 and V is TRBV30; D remains ambiguous. The germline V gene has CDR1 GTSNPN and CDR2 SVGIG (reference sequence). The length of the CDR3 is 10 residues. The germline V and J ends were trimmed by 4 bases and 5 bases, with 5 bases remaining between them.

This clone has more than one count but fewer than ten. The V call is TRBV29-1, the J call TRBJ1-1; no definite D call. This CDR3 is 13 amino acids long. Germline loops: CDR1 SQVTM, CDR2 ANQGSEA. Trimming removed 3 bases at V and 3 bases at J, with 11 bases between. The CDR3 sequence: CSVDKGLDTEAFF. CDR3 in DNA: TGCAGCGTTGATAAGGGTTTGGACACTGAAGCTTTCTTT.

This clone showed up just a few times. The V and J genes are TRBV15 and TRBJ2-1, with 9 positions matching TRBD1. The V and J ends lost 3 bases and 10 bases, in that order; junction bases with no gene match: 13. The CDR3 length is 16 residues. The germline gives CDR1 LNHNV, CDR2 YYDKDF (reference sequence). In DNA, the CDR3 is TGTGCCACCAGCAGTCACCGGGACAGGGCTATTGGCGAGCAGTTCTTC. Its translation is CATSSHRDRAIGEQFF. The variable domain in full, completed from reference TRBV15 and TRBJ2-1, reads DAMVIQNPRYQVTQFGKPVTLSCSQTLNHNVMYWYQQKSSQAPKLLFHYYDKDFNNEADTPDNFQSRRPNTSFCFLDIRSPGLGDTAMYLCATSSHRDRAIGEQFFGPGTRLTVL.

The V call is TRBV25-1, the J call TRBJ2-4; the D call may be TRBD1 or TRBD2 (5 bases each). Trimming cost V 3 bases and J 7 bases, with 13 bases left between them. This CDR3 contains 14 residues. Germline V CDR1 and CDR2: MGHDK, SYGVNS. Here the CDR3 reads CASSDHGGWNIQYF. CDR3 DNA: TGTGCCAGCAGTGATCATGGGGGATGGAACATTCAGTACTTC.

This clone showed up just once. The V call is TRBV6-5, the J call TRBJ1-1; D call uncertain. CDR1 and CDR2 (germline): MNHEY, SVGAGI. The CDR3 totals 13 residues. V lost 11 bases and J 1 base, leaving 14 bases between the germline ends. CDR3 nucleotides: TGTGCCTCGTGGGGTTTGAGGAACACTGAAGCTTTCTTT. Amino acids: CASWGLRNTEAFF.

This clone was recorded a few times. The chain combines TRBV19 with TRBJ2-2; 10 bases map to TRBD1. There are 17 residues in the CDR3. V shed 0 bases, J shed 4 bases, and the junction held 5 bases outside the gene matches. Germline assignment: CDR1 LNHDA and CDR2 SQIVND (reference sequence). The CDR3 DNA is TGTGCCAGTAGTATAGAGGGGGACAGGGGAGTCACCGGGGAGCTGTTTTTT. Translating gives CASSIEGDRGVTGELFF.

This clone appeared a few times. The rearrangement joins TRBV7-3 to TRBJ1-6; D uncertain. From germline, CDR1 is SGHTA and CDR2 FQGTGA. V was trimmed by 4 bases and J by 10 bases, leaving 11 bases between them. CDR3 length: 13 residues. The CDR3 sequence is CASSSLAGSPLHF. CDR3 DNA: TGTGCCAGCAGCTCCCTGGCCGGCTCACCCCTCCACTTT.

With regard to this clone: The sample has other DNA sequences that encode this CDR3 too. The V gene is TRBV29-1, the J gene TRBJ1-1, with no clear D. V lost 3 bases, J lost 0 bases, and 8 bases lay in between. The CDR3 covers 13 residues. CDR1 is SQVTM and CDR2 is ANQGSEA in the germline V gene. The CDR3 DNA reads TGCAGCGTTGAGGGGAGGTTGAACACTGAAGCTTTCTTT. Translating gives CSVEGRLNTEAFF. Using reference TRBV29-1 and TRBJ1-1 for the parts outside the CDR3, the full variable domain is SAVISQKPSRDICQRGTSLTIQCQVDSQVTMMFWYRQQPGQSLTLIATANQGSEATYESGFVIDKFPISRPNLTFSTLTVSNMSPEDSSIYLCSVEGRLNTEAFFGQGTRLTVV.